This TCR beta chain originates from a study of blood T cell repertoires in COVID-19. This clone was recorded a few times. CDR3 size: 15 residues. V was cut by 10 bases and J by 8 bases, with 23 bases left in between. Looked up from germline, CDR1 is ENHRY and CDR2 is SYGVKD. The repertoire was sequenced with immunoSEQ multiplex PCR; TCRdb's copy has only in-frame clones and lacks some. The sample yields 200,000 or so clones, 79% seen once. This chain uses TRBV10-3 with TRBJ1-4; D perhaps matches TRBD1 (5 bases). This TCR came from a man in his sixties with active or convalescent COVID-19. Specimen: peripheral blood. CDR3 amino acids: CATKGYQGSNEKLFF. In DNA, the CDR3 is TGTGCCACTAAGGGGTATCAGGGCTCAAACGAAAAACTGTTTTTT.